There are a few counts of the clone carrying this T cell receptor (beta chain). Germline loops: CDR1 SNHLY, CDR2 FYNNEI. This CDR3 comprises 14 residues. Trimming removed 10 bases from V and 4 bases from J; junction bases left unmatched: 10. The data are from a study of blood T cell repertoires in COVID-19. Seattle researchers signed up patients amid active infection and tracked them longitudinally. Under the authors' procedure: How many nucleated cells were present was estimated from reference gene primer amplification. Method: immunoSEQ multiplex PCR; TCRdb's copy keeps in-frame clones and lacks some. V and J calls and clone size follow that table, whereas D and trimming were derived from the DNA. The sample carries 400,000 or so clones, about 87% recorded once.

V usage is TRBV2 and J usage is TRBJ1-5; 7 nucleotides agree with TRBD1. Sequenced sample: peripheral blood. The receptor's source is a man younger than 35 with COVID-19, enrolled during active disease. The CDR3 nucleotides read TGTGCCACCCAACAGGGGTTCAGTAATCAGCCCCAGCATTTT. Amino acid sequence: CATQQGFSNQPQHF.